This T cell receptor beta chain was sequenced during a study of blood T cell repertoires in COVID-19 (dated by TCRdb to 2018 to 2020). For the study in its entirety: Samples covering the acute and convalescent phases of COVID-19 were provided by collaborators in the United States, Italy and Spain. The material from the prospective study consisted of cDNA or gDNA derived from T cells, B-cell-depleted T cells, or PBMCs. The dataset comprised deeply sampled blood TCRbeta repertoires from subjects exposed to, actively infected with, or recovered from COVID-19. The repertoires were made available in a free public database intended to serve as a resource for research on the immune response to SARS-CoV-2. Samples came from the ongoing ImmuneRACE study (first 160 participants) plus 1,254 subjects from 6 global collaborators. Sample metadata almost always included a de-identified subject ID, COVID-19 status, age in years and sex. Where available, HLA class I and class II types were obtained from metadata supplied by the sample provider rather than from assay-based typing.

Another Seattle source contributed samples from volunteer blood donors who had recovered from COVID-19. Whole blood was collected in K2EDTA tubes by collaborating institutions according to the institutions' own protocols. For TCRbeta analysis, collaborator samples were shipped as frozen whole blood, as isolated PBMCs, or as DNA extracted from either sample type. The immunoSEQ Assay, a bias-controlled multiplex PCR, was used to amplify TCRbeta CDR3 regions from genomic DNA. As for how the authors treated the data: Within the assay, amplification of reference gene primers was used to estimate how many nucleated cells each sample contained. To quantify the absolute abundance of each unique TCRbeta CDR3 rearrangement, sequence reads were collapsed and filtered. For each sample, productive Simpson clonality was calculated by taking the square root of Simpson's diversity index across productive rearrangements. In its TCRdb copy, this immuneACCESS table keeps in-frame sequences only and misses some clones. Where compared with another copy, unresolved V genes explain less than half of these, and the others have no known cause. The D gene and trimming were derived from the DNA, and the V and J assignments and clone size from that table. This sample is represented by under 250,000 clones; around nine tenths of them were singletons. The biggest ten clones account for roughly 1.6% of the sample.

This clone occurred a few times. It lacks a known antigen. There are no base qualities to consult, and no much larger clone falls within one base. Here is what the overall study found, with its caveats: The quantity of clinical and demographic metadata differed by source and by participant and was supplied without curation.

Sequenced material: peripheral blood. The sequence came from an older woman who had recovered from COVID-19.

The DNA sequence is TGTGCCAGCAGCTTAGAGCGGGGAGGCCTGGGGGGCTACACCTTC. This encodes CASSLERGGLGGYTF. The rearrangement combines TRBV7-2 with TRBJ1-2; no D gene call is confident. Reading from cysteine to phenylalanine, the CDR3 counts 15 amino acids. The DNA shown is the 45-base CDR3, in frame from base 1. Cut back by 1 base and 8 bases, the V and J ends lie 17 bases apart. The germline V gene provides CDR1 SGHTA and CDR2 FQGNSA.